One T cell receptor (beta chain) is described in this entry. The sample originates from a study of blood T cell repertoires in COVID-19. This CDR3 contains 15 residues. With 6 bases clipped from V and 2 bases from J, the junction kept 11 bases outside the gene matches. Germline CDR1 reads SGHRS; CDR2 reads YFSETQ. The assay was immunoSEQ multiplex PCR, and TCRdb's table has in-frame clones only and misses some. The table records about 130,000 clones, approximately 83% of them present only once. The sequence derives from a man between 60 and 70 years old with acute or convalescent COVID-19. This chain links TRBV5-1 with TRBJ2-7; TRBD2 matches at 7 bases. The specimen sequenced was peripheral blood. CDR3 nucleotides: TGCGCCAGCACCCCTGACACTAGCGCCGCCTACGAGCAGTACTTC. It codes for CASTPDTSAAYEQYF.